The entry below gives a single TCR beta chain sequence along with its context. Its antigen is undetermined. Samples came from axillary lymph nodes draining the breast cancer. Germline CDR1 SGHKS, CDR2 YYEKEE (reference sequence). CDR3 length: 18 amino acids. V gave up 3 bases and J gave up 0 bases, with 21 bases separating them. TCRdb ran MiXCR on the multiplex PCR reads and lists one entry per CDR3 protein. The data hold over 130,000 distinct CDR3 sequences, with 30% to 35% observed a single time. These data originate in a study of breast tumors, draining lymph nodes, adjacent tissues. The study, taken as a whole, reports: The data were judged consistent with most tumor T cells coming from lymph node and expanding in tumor.

The receptor comes from a female donor with breast cancer. Some clones in this sample may be carry-over from other donors' samples. Specimen: axillary lymph node tissue. J is TRBJ1-1 and V is TRBV5-5; no definite D call. The CDR3: CASSYRGVTDTMNTEAFF. The CDR3, as DNA: TGTGCCAGCAGCTACCGAGGAGTCACAGATACAATGAACACTGAAGCTTTCTTT.